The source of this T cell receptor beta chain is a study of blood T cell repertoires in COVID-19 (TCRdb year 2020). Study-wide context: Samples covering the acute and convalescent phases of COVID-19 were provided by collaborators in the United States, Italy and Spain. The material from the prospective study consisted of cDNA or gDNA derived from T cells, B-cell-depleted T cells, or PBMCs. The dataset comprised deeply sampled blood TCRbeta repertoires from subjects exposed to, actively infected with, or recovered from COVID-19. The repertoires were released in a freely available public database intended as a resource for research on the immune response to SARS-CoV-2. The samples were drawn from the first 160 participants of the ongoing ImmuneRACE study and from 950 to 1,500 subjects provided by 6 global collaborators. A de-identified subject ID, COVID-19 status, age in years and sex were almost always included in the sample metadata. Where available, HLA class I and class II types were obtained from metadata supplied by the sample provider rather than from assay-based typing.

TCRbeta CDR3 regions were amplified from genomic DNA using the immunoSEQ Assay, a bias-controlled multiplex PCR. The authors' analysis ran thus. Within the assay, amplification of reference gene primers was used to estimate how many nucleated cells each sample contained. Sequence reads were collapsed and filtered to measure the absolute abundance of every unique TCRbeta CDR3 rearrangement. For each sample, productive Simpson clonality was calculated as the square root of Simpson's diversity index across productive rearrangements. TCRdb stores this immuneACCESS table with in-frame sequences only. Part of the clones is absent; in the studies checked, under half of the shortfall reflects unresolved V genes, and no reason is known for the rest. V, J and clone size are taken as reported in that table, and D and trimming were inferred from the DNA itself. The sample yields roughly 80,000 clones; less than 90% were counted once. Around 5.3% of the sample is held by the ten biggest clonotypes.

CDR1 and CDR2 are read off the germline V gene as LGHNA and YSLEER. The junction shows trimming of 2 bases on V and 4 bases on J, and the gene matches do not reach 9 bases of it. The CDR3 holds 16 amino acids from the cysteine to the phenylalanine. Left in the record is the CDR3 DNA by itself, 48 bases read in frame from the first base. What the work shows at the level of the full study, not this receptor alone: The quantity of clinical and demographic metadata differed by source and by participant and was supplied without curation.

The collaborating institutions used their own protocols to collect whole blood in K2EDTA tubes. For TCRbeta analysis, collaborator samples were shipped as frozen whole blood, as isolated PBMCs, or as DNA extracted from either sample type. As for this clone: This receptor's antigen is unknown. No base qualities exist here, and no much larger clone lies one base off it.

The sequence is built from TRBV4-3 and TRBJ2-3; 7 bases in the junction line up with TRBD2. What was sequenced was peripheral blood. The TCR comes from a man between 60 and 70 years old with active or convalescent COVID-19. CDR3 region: CASSQSWGGVADTQYF. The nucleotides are TGCGCCAGCAGCCAATCATGGGGGGGGGTGGCAGATACGCAGTATTTT.